The rows below give T cell receptor beta chains drawn from one sample of a study of cytomegalovirus exposure and HLA in healthy donors. The data were produced by immunoSEQ multiplex PCR, yet TCRdb's version contains in-frame clones alone and is incomplete. The sample lists about 250,000 clones, over 70% seen once, with around 0.33% in the top ten. The sequencing input was PBMCs. These receptors all come from a girl aged 2-10 years in good health and CMV-seronegative. Each CDR3 is given with its conserved first and last residue.

TRBJ2-7,TRBV5-6,CASTPGLAALYEQYF
TRBJ2-2,TRBV5-6,CASSQGRENTGELFF
TRBJ2-1,TRBV5-1,CASSPRLAGVLGDEQFF
TRBJ1-1,TRBV7-9,CASEQGNTEAFF
TRBJ2-5,TRBV18,CASSLGGGRETQYF
TRBJ2-7,TRBV30,CAWSFTGTGLYEQYF
TRBJ1-2,TRBV6-5,CASSDRTPGAGYTF
TRBJ1-2,TRBV10-3,CAISRSGRERIYGYTF
TRBJ1-1,TRBV19,CASKTSPGQPNTEAFF
TRBJ1-4,TRBV4-2,CASSRNPPGQEFEKLFF
TRBJ2-1,TRBV6-5,CASSYPPKAHNEQFF
TRBJ1-4,TRBV5-6,CASSHRGQDPRELFF
TRBJ2-1,TRBV5-6,CASSFRLAGYNEQFF
TRBJ2-6,TRBV5-1,CASSFAGQGVSGANVLTF
TRBJ1-4,TRBV18,CASSPWSDGANEKLFF
TRBJ1-2,TRBV30,CAWAGSGPSYTF
TRBJ1-2,TRBV28,CATSRGSEGYTF
TRBJ1-2,TRBV2,CASHNSMGQDFTYGYTF
TRBJ2-5,TRBV7-8,CASSLGTVQETQYF
TRBJ2-1,TRBV19,CASSAVRGFVYNEQFF
TRBJ2-3,TRBV20-1,CSAPLGTQYF
TRBJ1-4,TRBV6-1,CASSSQGGTNEKLFF
TRBJ1-4,TRBV10-3,CAISGQGSANEKLFF
TRBJ1-1,TRBV5-1,CASRLDRVNTEAFF